The 32 T cell receptor beta chains in this list originate from one sample, sequenced in a study of cytomegalovirus exposure and HLA in healthy donors. The PCR used 60 Vbeta and 13 Jbeta primers. The repertoire was sequenced with immunoSEQ multiplex PCR; TCRdb's copy has only in-frame clones and lacks some. The sample shows 150,000 to 200,000 clones, less than 80% of them seen only once. The sequenced sample consisted of PBMCs. These receptors originate from a middle-aged man in good health and CMV-seronegative.

The chain has TRBV7-2 and TRBJ2-4, with 10 bases identical to TRBD1. The V and J ends lost 1 base and 0 bases, in that order; junction bases with no gene match: 0. CDR3 size: 16 residues. CDR1 SGHTA and CDR2 FQGNSA come from the germline V gene. CDR3 region: CASSLGQGAAKNIQYF. The CDR3 DNA follows: TGTGCCAGCAGCTTAGGACAGGGGGCAGCCAAAAACATTCAGTACTTC.

In this sample, this clone turned up a few times. The chain carries TRBV6-1 and TRBJ1-1; unclear D gene. Trimming pared 2 bases from V and 4 bases from J, leaving 11 bases between. Germline V gene lookup returns CDR1 MNHNS and CDR2 SASEGT. The CDR3 is 14 amino acids. The DNA for the CDR3 is TGTGCCAGCAGTGAAAGAAGCCAGGCCACTGAAGCTTTCTTT. The encoded protein is CASSERSQATEAFF.

The V and J genes are TRBV28 and TRBJ2-1; D might be TRBD2 (6 bases). Trimming pared 4 bases from V and 12 bases from J, leaving 13 bases between. CDR1 and CDR2 from the germline V gene are MDHEN and SYDVKM. CDR3 length equals 12 residues. The CDR3 nucleotides read TGTGCCAGCAGTTCGGGACCGGAGGGGCAGTTCTTC. This encodes CASSSGPEGQFF. The full variable domain, in which reference TRBV28 and TRBJ2-1 provide the parts outside the CDR3, is DVKVTQSSRYLVKRTGEKVFLECVQDMDHENMFWYRQDPGLGLRLIYFSYDVKMKEKGDIPEGYSVSREKKERFSLILESASTNQTSMYLCASSSGPEGQFFGPGTRLTVL.

This clone was counted only a few times. The gene calls are TRBV5-1 and TRBJ2-7, with 7 bases identical to TRBD1. The ends lost 4 bases at V and 6 bases at J; junction bases unmatched: 4. This CDR3 spans 12 amino acids. From germline, CDR1 is SGHRS and CDR2 YFSETQ. CDR3 DNA sequence: TGCGCCAGCAGCCCGACAGGGCGCGAGCAGTACTTC. As protein: CASSPTGREQYF.

This sequence joins TRBV11-2 and TRBJ1-1; tentative D call: TRBD1 (5 bases). Trimming removed 5 bases from V and 7 bases from J, with 14 bases in between. This CDR3 spans 13 amino acids. The V gene's germline CDR1 is SGHAT and CDR2 FQNNGV. This CDR3 reads CASSLGGYGEAFF. CDR3 bases: TGTGCCAGCAGCCTCGGGGGGTACGGTGAAGCTTTCTTT.

This chain uses TRBV11-2 with TRBJ1-4; D might be TRBD1 (5 bases). Germline V gives CDR1 SGHAT, CDR2 FQNNGV. This CDR3 comprises 14 residues. V was clipped by 3 bases and J by 4 bases, with 9 bases between them. In nucleotides, the CDR3 is TGTGCCAGCAGCTTCCAGGGACTTAATGAAAAACTGTTTTTT. Translated: CASSFQGLNEKLFF.

The rearrangement uses TRBV10-3 and TRBJ2-5; 12 bases align to TRBD2. The junction had 4 bases not matched to a gene; V was cut back by 10 bases and J by 4 bases. This CDR3 comprises 13 residues. Germline V gene data show CDR1 as ENHRY and CDR2 as SYGVKD. The CDR3 sequence: CATRLAGAETQYF. In DNA, the CDR3 is TGTGCCACCCGACTAGCGGGGGCAGAGACCCAGTACTTC.

This clone was observed a few times. The chain has TRBV27 and TRBJ1-2; TRBD1 matches 9 bases. V lost 5 bases and J lost 0; bases outside the gene matches: 7. The CDR3 totals 16 residues. CDR1 is MNHEY and CDR2 is SMNVEV in the germline V gene (reference sequence). CDR3 region: CASSRQGVTANYGYTF. The CDR3 coding sequence is TGTGCCAGCAGTCGACAGGGGGTCACAGCTAACTATGGCTACACCTTC.

The V gene is TRBV19, the J gene TRBJ2-5, with 10 positions matching TRBD2. Judging by the DNA end, TRBJ2-7 fits better; the J call may be wrong. The CDR3 runs to 18 residues. The V gene's germline CDR1 is LNHDA and CDR2 SQIVND (reference sequence). This CDR3 reads CASSIDTGASGRAGEQYF. As DNA, the CDR3 is TGTGCCAGTAGTATAGACACAGGGGCCAGCGGGAGGGCTGGCGAGCAGTACTTC.

This clone turned up a few times. The chain couples TRBV6-1 to TRBJ2-5; TRBD1 is a possible D gene (5 bases). Germline lookup yields CDR1 MNHNS and CDR2 SASEGT. V was cut by 10 bases and J by 1 base, with 16 bases left in between. This CDR3 region has 14 residues. CDR3 residues: CATSAQGFQETQYF. The CDR3, as DNA: TGTGCCACCAGCGCTCAGGGATTCCAAGAGACCCAGTACTTC.

This clone was seen repeatedly, ten times or more. The chain combines TRBV5-6 with TRBJ2-7, with D maybe TRBD1 (5 bases). Trimming took 3 bases from V and 6 from J, leaving 16 bases between them. The germline gives CDR1 SGHDT, CDR2 YYEEEE. This CDR3 has 14 residues. CDR3: CASSYGMSGREQYF. The CDR3 region has the DNA TGTGCCAGCAGCTATGGGATGTCAGGGCGCGAGCAGTACTTC.

This clone was detected only a few times. V gene TRBV7-9 combines with J gene TRBJ2-1; 13 bases match TRBD2. After removal of 7 bases from V and 6 bases from J, the junction contained 12 bases not matched to a gene. This CDR3 has 17 residues. CDR1 is SEHNR and CDR2 is FQNEAQ in the germline V gene (reference sequence). The CDR3 here is CASIMTSGGTLGNEQFF. The CDR3 DNA reads TGTGCCAGCATCATGACTAGCGGGGGGACGTTGGGCAATGAGCAGTTCTTC.

This clone was counted between two and nine times. J is TRBJ1-1 and V is TRBV5-5; possibly TRBD1 for D (5 bases). V was shortened by 4 bases and J by 4 bases, with 17 bases between the two germline ends. Germline CDR1 SGHKS, CDR2 YYEKEE (reference sequence). The CDR3 totals 15 residues. The CDR3 is CASSRSGDPATEAFF. The CDR3, as DNA: TGTGCCAGCAGCCGATCGGGGGACCCAGCCACTGAAGCTTTCTTT.

The count of this clone is one. The J gene is TRBJ2-4, the V gene TRBV9, with TRBD2 matching over 8 bases. Trimming removed 0 bases from V and 3 bases from J; junction bases left unmatched: 5. CDR3 size: 16 residues. Germline CDR1 SGDLS, CDR2 YYNGEE. CDR3 sequence (DNA): TGTGCCAGCAGCGTAGGGGCGGGGGGAATCAAAAACATTCAGTACTTC. Translating it yields CASSVGAGGIKNIQYF.

The chain joins TRBV7-2 to TRBJ2-2; D is uncertain. The CDR3 spans 15 residues. CDR1 and CDR2 (germline): SGHTA, FQGNSA. V shed 4 bases and J shed 3 bases, with 12 bases lying between them. This chain's CDR3 is CASSYFGPDTGELFF. The CDR3 nucleotides read TGTGCCAGCAGCTATTTTGGGCCGGACACCGGGGAGCTGTTTTTT.

This clone showed up just a few times. The genes are TRBV4-2 and TRBJ2-5, with 9 bases aligning to TRBD2. The end of the DNA aligns better with TRBJ2-7, so the J call may be wrong. The CDR3 extends over 17 amino acids. Germline loops: CDR1 LGHNA, CDR2 YNFKEQ. The CDR3 protein is CASSPLGGAGGPYEQYF. The CDR3 DNA follows: TGTGCCAGCAGCCCCCTCGGGGGTGCGGGAGGGCCCTACGAGCAGTACTTC.

This clone was detected once. The gene calls are TRBV7-2 and TRBJ1-5; D not resolved. Germline V gene lookup returns CDR1 SGHTA and CDR2 FQGNSA. The CDR3 is made up of 12 amino acids. Trimming took off 4 bases at V and 7 bases at J, with 8 bases between the two ends. The CDR3 loop reads CASSSLRQPQHF. CDR3 bases: TGTGCCAGCAGCTCATTGAGACAGCCCCAGCATTTT.

The chain uses TRBV6-1 and TRBJ2-3, with D possibly TRBD1 on 6 matching bases. V lost 10 bases, J lost 2 bases, and 16 bases lay in between. Looked up from germline, CDR1 is MNHNS and CDR2 is SASEGT. This CDR3 is built from 14 residues. CDR3 in DNA: TGTGCCACCTACGAGACAGGTCACACAGATACGCAGTATTTT. It specifies CATYETGHTDTQYF.

CDR3 amino acids: CASSLGQGGSYEQYF. The CDR3, as DNA: TGTGCCAGCAGCTTGGGGCAGGGAGGATCCTACGAGCAGTACTTC. The rearrangement uses TRBV5-4 and TRBJ2-7; D might be TRBD2 (6 bases). CDR3 size: 15 residues. Trimming cost V 0 bases and J 1 base, with 11 bases left between them. Looked up from germline, CDR1 is SGHNT and CDR2 is YYREEE (reference sequence).

The table lists this clone with a few counts. The J gene is TRBJ2-5, the V gene TRBV6-1, with 8 bases fitting TRBD2. Germline lookup yields CDR1 MNHNS and CDR2 SASEGT. Losses at the gene ends were 1 base for V and 5 bases for J; bases not matched to a gene: 3. The CDR3 covers 14 residues. The CDR3 bases are TGTGCCAGCAGTGAAGGGGGCGGGAGGGAGACCCAGTACTTC. This gives the protein CASSEGGGRETQYF.

DNA of the CDR3: TGTGCCAGCAGTTACCCGGCGGGGGACGGCAAAAACATTCAGTACTTC. Translating it yields CASSYPAGDGKNIQYF. This chain joins TRBV6-6 and TRBJ2-4, with 7 bases aligning to TRBD2. V lost 2 bases and J lost 3; bases outside the gene matches: 7. Germline assignment: CDR1 MNHNY and CDR2 SVGAGI (reference sequence). CDR3 length equals 16 residues.

CDR3 region: CASRYRETAEAFF. CDR3 in DNA: TGTGCCAGCAGATACAGGGAGACGGCTGAAGCTTTCTTT. The chain carries TRBV6-5 and TRBJ1-1, with D possibly matching TRBD1 (6 bases). This CDR3 is built from 13 residues. Germline values: CDR1 MNHEY, CDR2 SVGAGI. V lost 6 bases to trimming and J lost 6 bases, with 14 bases between them.

V is TRBV5-4 and J is TRBJ1-2; 7 positions agree with TRBD1. The CDR3 consists of 14 residues. After removal of 3 bases from V and 4 bases from J, the junction contained 6 bases not matched to a gene. CDR1 is SGHNT, CDR2 YYREEE, per germline (reference sequence). CDR3 in DNA: TGTGCCAGCAGCTCGGGACAGAGGATCTATGGCTACACCTTC. Translated, it gives CASSSGQRIYGYTF.

The rearrangement joins TRBV5-1 to TRBJ2-3; D is unclear. Germline V CDR1 and CDR2: SGHRS, YFSETQ. CDR3 size: 14 residues. V shed 0 bases and J shed 7 bases, with 12 bases lying between them. The CDR3 sequence is CASSLVPGANTQYF. The CDR3 DNA reads TGCGCCAGCAGCTTGGTTCCGGGTGCAAATACGCAGTATTTT.

V is TRBV6-5 and J is TRBJ2-3; D unclear. Germline V gives CDR1 MNHEY, CDR2 SVGAGI. Between the trimmed V and J ends, which lost 0 bases and 3 bases, there was a span of 4 bases. This CDR3 contains 13 residues. The CDR3 nucleotides are TGTGCCAGCAGTTACTCCGCGACAGATACGCAGTATTTT. This encodes CASSYSATDTQYF.

The chain is built from TRBV11-2 and TRBJ2-3; TRBD2 agrees at 9 bases. CDR1 is SGHAT, CDR2 FQNNGV, per germline. The length of the CDR3 is 15 residues. The V segment lost 5 bases and the J segment 7 bases; nucleotides outside the gene matches: 10. The CDR3 coding sequence is TGTGCCAGCAGCCCCGGCCCAGCGGGAGGCTATACGCAGTATTTT. It specifies CASSPGPAGGYTQYF.

This chain joins TRBV7-9 and TRBJ1-5; D gene ambiguous. The CDR3 is made up of 12 amino acids. Germline-derived CDR1 and CDR2 are SEHNR and FQNEAQ (reference sequence). V was clipped by 0 bases and J by 5 bases, with 2 bases between them. In DNA form, the CDR3 reads TGTGCCAGCAGCTTAGCCGATCAGCCCCAGCATTTT. Protein product: CASSLADQPQHF. Together with reference TRBV7-9 and TRBJ1-5, the CDR3 gives the full variable domain: DTGVSQNPRHKITKRGQNVTFRCDPISEHNRLYWYRQTLGQGPEFLTYFQNEAQLEKSRLLSDRFSAERPKGSFSTLEIQRTEQGDSAMYLCASSLADQPQHFGDGTRLSIL.

This clone was picked up a small number of times. The J gene is TRBJ2-1, the V gene TRBV7-7, with D possibly matching TRBD1 (6 bases). V was clipped by 2 bases and J by 5 bases, with 13 bases between them. From germline, CDR1 is SSHAT and CDR2 FNYEAQ (reference sequence). The CDR3 loop spans 15 amino acids. The CDR3, as DNA: TGTGCCAGCAGCTTAAACAGACAGGTCGACAATGAGCAGTTCTTC. It is translated as CASSLNRQVDNEQFF.

J is TRBJ2-1 and V is TRBV7-2, with TRBD2 identical over 8 bases. V gave up 7 bases and J gave up 2 bases; unmatched junction bases: 7. The CDR3 consists of 15 residues. Looked up from germline, CDR1 is SGHTA and CDR2 is FQGNSA. CDR3 residues: CASTLSGSTYNEQFF. DNA for the CDR3: TGTGCCAGCACCCTAAGCGGGAGCACCTACAATGAGCAGTTCTTC.

The V call is TRBV6-6, the J call TRBJ2-7; 7 bases are a match to TRBD2. Germline assignment: CDR1 MNHNY and CDR2 SVGAGI (reference sequence). The CDR3 sequence is 13 residues long. The V gene end was trimmed by 6 bases and the J gene end by 3 bases; junction bases not matched to a gene: 5. CDR3 sequence (DNA): TGTGCCAGCAGCTACGGGGGGATCTACGAGCAGTACTTC. It specifies CASSYGGIYEQYF.

This clone was detected only once. V gene TRBV9 combines with J gene TRBJ2-1, with a tentative D call TRBD2 (5 bases). Germline CDR1 reads SGDLS; CDR2 reads YYNGEE. Deletions cut 1 base from V and 6 bases from J, with 17 bases between. CDR3 length: 16 residues. The CDR3 nucleotides are TGTGCCAGCAGCGTATTAGCCGGGAAAGGTCCCAATGAGCAGTTCTTC. This translates into CASSVLAGKGPNEQFF. Full variable domain (outside the CDR3, taken from reference TRBV9 and TRBJ2-1): DSGVTQTPKHLITATGQRVTLRCSPRSGDLSVYWYQQSLDQGLQFLIQYYNGEERAKGNILERFSAQQFPDLHSELNLSSLELGDSALYFCASSVLAGKGPNEQFFGPGTRLTVL.

This clone was seen once. The sample contains more than one DNA sequence encoding this CDR3. This sequence joins TRBV18 and TRBJ1-1, with D maybe TRBD1 (5 bases). V was clipped by 2 bases and J by 2 bases, with 6 bases between them. This CDR3 has 13 amino acids. Germline V gene data show CDR1 as KGHSH and CDR2 as LQKENI. CDR3 sequence: CASSPGANTEAFF. CDR3 DNA: TGTGCCAGCTCACCAGGGGCCAACACTGAAGCTTTCTTT.